A single sample is the source of the 16 T cell receptor beta chains below, sequenced in a study of blood T cell repertoires in COVID-19. Clones were sequenced by immunoSEQ multiplex PCR, and TCRdb holds only the in-frame ones, with some missing. The sample contains about 160,000 clones, about 80% of which appear only once. What was sequenced was PBMCs or T cells enriched from blood (not recorded which). Every receptor here comes from a woman aged 55-75 years who had recovered from COVID-19.

The chain links TRBV24-1 to TRBJ2-1; D is uncertain. CDR1 KGHDR and CDR2 SFDVKD come from the germline V gene. CDR3 length: 16 residues. V was shortened by 3 bases and J by 0 bases, with 11 bases between the two germline ends. The DNA for the CDR3 is TGTGCCACCAGTGATAAGGTCTACAGCTCCTACAATGAGCAGTTCTTC. Residues: CATSDKVYSSYNEQFF.

The J gene is TRBJ2-7, the V gene TRBV6-1, with D possibly matching TRBD2 (5 bases). The CDR3 sequence is 15 residues long. CDR1 MNHNS and CDR2 SASEGT come from the germline V gene. Trimming pared 2 bases from V and 2 bases from J, leaving 13 bases between. The CDR3: CASSERGAGTYEQYF. Written as DNA, the CDR3 is TGTGCCAGCAGTGAACGGGGAGCAGGAACCTACGAGCAGTACTTC.

This chain connects TRBV24-1 to TRBJ1-2; TRBD1 agrees at 7 bases. Trimming took 4 bases from V and 2 from J; bases not matched to a gene: 12. The CDR3 is made up of 17 amino acids. The germline V gene encodes CDR1 KGHDR and CDR2 SFDVKD. Here the CDR3 DNA reads TGTGCCACCAGTGACCCAATCCCAGGGACAGCCAACTATGGCTACACCTTC. Its protein product is CATSDPIPGTANYGYTF.

This clone came up a few times. The chain joins TRBV18 to TRBJ2-1; 12 bases fit TRBD1. V gave up 6 bases and J gave up 7 bases; unmatched junction bases: 4. Germline V gene lookup returns CDR1 KGHSH and CDR2 LQKENI. CDR3 length: 14 residues. As DNA, the CDR3 is TGTGCCAGCTCGGGGGACAGGGGGCTTAATGAGCAGTTCTTC. This gives the protein CASSGDRGLNEQFF. Drawing the rest from reference TRBV18 and TRBJ2-1, the complete variable domain is NAGVMQNPRHLVRRRGQEARLRCSPMKGHSHVYWYRQLPEEGLKFMVYLQKENIIDESGMPKERFSAEFPKEGPSILRIQQVVRGDSAAYFCASSGDRGLNEQFFGPGTRLTVL.

In nucleotides, the CDR3 is TGTGCCAGCAGCCAAGATAAGAGCCTACTTCATTCGGAGACCCAGTACTTC. Translation gives CASSQDKSLLHSETQYF. The chain couples TRBV3-1 (or the pseudogene TRBV3-2) to TRBJ2-5, with D uncertain. The CDR3 extends over 17 amino acids. V lost 0 bases and J lost 5, with 19 bases in between. Germline loops: CDR1 LGHDT, CDR2 YNNKEL (reference sequence).

This clone was seen once. The V call is TRBV15, the J call TRBJ1-1, with D perhaps matching TRBD1 (5 bases). This CDR3 region has 14 residues. Trimming cost V 0 bases and J 4 bases, with 9 bases left between them. CDR1 and CDR2 from the germline V gene are LNHNV and YYDKDF (reference sequence). Written as DNA, the CDR3 is TGTGCCACCAGCAGAGAAAGGGGCGGCACTGAAGCTTTCTTT. Protein product: CATSRERGGTEAFF.

This clone was picked up one time. V gene TRBV7-2 combines with J gene TRBJ1-4, with 7 bases aligning to TRBD1. The CDR3 is 14 amino acids. V lost 1 base, J lost 8 bases, and 4 bases stayed unmatched. Looked up from germline, CDR1 is SGHTA and CDR2 is FQGNSA. The CDR3 loop is CASSLGGGDEKLFF. The DNA for the CDR3 is TGTGCCAGCAGCTTAGGAGGGGGCGACGAAAAACTGTTTTTT.

The V and J genes are TRBV7-2 and TRBJ2-1; tentatively, D is TRBD1 (6 bases). The length of the CDR3 is 14 residues. Germline loops: CDR1 SGHTA, CDR2 FQGNSA. V was cut by 3 bases and J by 6 bases, with 12 bases left in between. CDR3 DNA: TGTGCCAGCAGCTTCGTACAGGGTGGCAATGAGCAGTTCTTC. Translated, it gives CASSFVQGGNEQFF.

The rearrangement joins TRBV2 to TRBJ1-6, with 7 positions matching TRBD1. There are 15 residues in the CDR3. The V gene's germline CDR1 is SNHLY and CDR2 FYNNEI. J lost 7 bases, V lost 6 bases, and 9 bases had no gene match. This CDR3 is CASSQGVIRNSPLHF. The CDR3 bases are TGTGCCAGCAGCCAGGGGGTTATTCGCAATTCACCCCTCCACTTT.

The chain carries TRBV11-2 and TRBJ2-5, with D perhaps matching TRBD1 (5 bases). CDR1 SGHAT and CDR2 FQNNGV come from the germline V gene. Trimming removed 3 bases from V and 4 bases from J, with 12 bases in between. The length of the CDR3 is 14 residues. The CDR3: CASSFVRDVETQYF. CDR3 bases: TGTGCCAGCAGCTTCGTCAGGGATGTAGAGACCCAGTACTTC.

The chain is built from TRBV6-5 and TRBJ1-1; TRBD1 might be the D (5 bases). Trimming cost V 3 bases and J 5 bases, with 13 bases left between them. Germline lookup yields CDR1 MNHEY and CDR2 SVGAGI. This CDR3 has 14 residues. CDR3 in DNA: TGTGCCAGCAGTTATGGGGGGTATACAACTGAAGCTTTCTTT. Protein product: CASSYGGYTTEAFF.

This clone appeared a few times. V is TRBV12-5 and J is TRBJ2-1, with unresolved D. CDR3 length: 13 residues. Germline CDR1 and CDR2: LGHNT and FRNRAP. V was pared by 5 bases and J by 12 bases, with 17 bases between. In DNA form, the CDR3 reads TGTGCTAGTGGTCCCCCCGTCCAGGCCGGGCAGTTCTTC. Residues: CASGPPVQAGQFF.

The chain is built from TRBV5-6 and TRBJ1-6, with 7 positions matching TRBD1. This CDR3 has 15 residues. Trimming at V came to 4 bases and at J to 6 bases, leaving 7 bases not matched to a gene. Germline values: CDR1 SGHDT, CDR2 YYEEEE. In DNA, the CDR3 is TGTGCCAGCAGCCCCCGGGACAGATTTAATTCACCCCTCCACTTT. Residues: CASSPRDRFNSPLHF.

This chain connects TRBV19 to TRBJ1-1; TRBD1 might be the D (5 bases). CDR3 length: 15 residues. The V gene's germline CDR1 is LNHDA and CDR2 SQIVND (reference sequence). Deletions cut 3 bases from V and 1 base from J, with 12 bases between. CDR3 residues: CASSIKGSQNTEAFF. In nucleotides, the CDR3 is TGTGCCAGTAGTATTAAGGGGTCCCAGAACACTGAAGCTTTCTTT.

This clone was observed a handful of times. The chain recombines TRBV6-1 with TRBJ2-1, with D tentatively TRBD1 (6 bases). With 3 bases removed from V and 15 bases from J, the gap between germline ends came to 15 bases. CDR3 size: 12 residues. From germline, CDR1 is MNHNS and CDR2 SASEGT. CDR3 coding DNA: TGTGCCAGCAGTGAGGGGGCAACAGGGAGGTTCTTC. This sequence encodes CASSEGATGRFF.

This clone was counted a few times. V is TRBV9 and J is TRBJ1-6, with D uncertain. Germline assignment: CDR1 SGDLS and CDR2 YYNGEE. The CDR3 sequence is 12 residues long. The V end was cut by 1 base, the J end by 12 bases, with 8 bases between. As DNA, the CDR3 is TGTGCCAGCAGCGTAAGGGAGGGACCCCTCCACTTT. Protein product: CASSVREGPLHF. The variable domain in full, with the rest retrieved from reference TRBV9 and TRBJ1-6, is DSGVTQTPKHLITATGQRVTLRCSPRSGDLSVYWYQQSLDQGLQFLIQYYNGEERAKGNILERFSAQQFPDLHSELNLSSLELGDSALYFCASSVREGPLHFGNGTRLTVT.